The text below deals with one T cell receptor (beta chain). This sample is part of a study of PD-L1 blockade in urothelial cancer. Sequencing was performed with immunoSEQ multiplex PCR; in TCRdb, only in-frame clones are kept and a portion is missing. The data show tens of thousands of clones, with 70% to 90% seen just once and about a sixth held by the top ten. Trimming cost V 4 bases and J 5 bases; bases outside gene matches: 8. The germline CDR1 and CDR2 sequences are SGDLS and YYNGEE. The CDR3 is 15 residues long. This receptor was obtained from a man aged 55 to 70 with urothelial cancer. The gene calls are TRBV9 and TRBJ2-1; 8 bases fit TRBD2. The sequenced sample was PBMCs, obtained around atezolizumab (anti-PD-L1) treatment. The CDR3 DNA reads TGTGCCAGCAGCCTCCGTAGCGGGGCGAACAATGAGCAGTTCTTC. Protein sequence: CASSLRSGANNEQFF.